This T cell receptor beta chain was recorded in a study of response to subunit inactivated influenza vaccine. Between the trimmed V and J ends, which lost 4 bases and 1 base, there was a span of 15 bases. Germline CDR1 and CDR2: SEHNR and FQNEAQ (reference sequence). The CDR3 loop spans 16 amino acids. MiXCR, run by TCRdb on the RT-PCR reads, gives a single entry per CDR3 protein. The sample carries roughly 700,000 distinct CDR3 sequences, roughly 14% recorded once. This chain uses TRBV7-9 with TRBJ2-3; no reliable D call. The receptor comes from a man between 45 and 60 years old who received an inactivated influenza vaccine. Here the sequenced sample was PBMCs from blood, taken 14 to 15 days before vaccination. The CDR3 DNA reads as TGTGCCAGCAGCTCTCCGCTTGCCACCGGCACAGATACGCAGTATTTT. Residues: CASSSPLATGTDTQYF.